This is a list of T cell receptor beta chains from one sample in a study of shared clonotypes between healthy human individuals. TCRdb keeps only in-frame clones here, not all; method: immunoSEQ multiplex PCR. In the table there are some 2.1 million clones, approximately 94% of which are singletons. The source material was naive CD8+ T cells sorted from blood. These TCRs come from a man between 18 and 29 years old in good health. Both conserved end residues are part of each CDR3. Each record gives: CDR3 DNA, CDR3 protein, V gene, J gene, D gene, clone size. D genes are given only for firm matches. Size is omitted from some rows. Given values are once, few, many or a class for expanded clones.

DNA: TGTGCCAGCGGCTCAGACACCGGGGAGCTGTTTTTT; CDR3: CASGSDTGELFF; V: TRBV27; J: TRBJ2-2; D: -; size: -
DNA: TGTGCCAGCAGAGAGGACAGACGGTCCGGGGAGCTGTTTTTT; CDR3: CASREDRRSGELFF; V: TRBV27; J: TRBJ2-2; D: -; size: once
DNA: TGCGCCAGCAGCTTGAACAGATTACCCACAGATACGCAGTATTTT; CDR3: CASSLNRLPTDTQYF; V: TRBV5-1; J: TRBJ2-3; D: -; size: -
DNA: TGTGCCAGCAGTCATAGCCCCGAGACAGTCTCCTACAATGAGCAGTTCTTC; CDR3: CASSHSPETVSYNEQFF; V: TRBV2; J: TRBJ2-1; D: -; size: once
DNA: TGTGCCAGCTCGGAGGGGCTCGGCAATGAGCAGTTCTTC; CDR3: CASSEGLGNEQFF; V: TRBV13; J: TRBJ2-1; D: -; size: -
DNA: TGTGCCAGCAGCTTAGCGCTCGAGGGGGAGACCCAGTACTTC; CDR3: CASSLALEGETQYF; V: TRBV7-9; J: TRBJ2-5; D: -; size: -
DNA: TGCGCCAGCAGCATGGGACAGGGAGGCCCAGATACGCAGTATTTT; CDR3: CASSMGQGGPDTQYF; V: TRBV5-1; J: TRBJ2-3; D: TRBD1; size: -
DNA: TGTGCCAGCAGCTTAGCCACACATAACTTAGACGAGCAGTACTTC; CDR3: CASSLATHNLDEQYF; V: TRBV7-8; J: TRBJ2-7; D: -; size: -
DNA: TGTGCCACCCGGTCGGGAGAGGAGTACGAGCAGTACTTC; CDR3: CATRSGEEYEQYF; V: TRBV10-3; J: TRBJ2-7; D: -; size: -
DNA: TGTGCCAGCAGCTTGGCAGGGCGGGGTAGCTCCTACGAGCAGTACTTC; CDR3: CASSLAGRGSSYEQYF; V: TRBV5-6; J: TRBJ2-7; D: -; size: -
DNA: TGTGCCAGCAGCGTGGGGGGAGATAATGAAAAACTGTTTTTT; CDR3: CASSVGGDNEKLFF; V: TRBV9; J: TRBJ1-4; D: -; size: -
DNA: TGCAGCGTACCGGGACAGGGGACCTACGAGCAGTACTTC; CDR3: CSVPGQGTYEQYF; V: TRBV29-1; J: TRBJ2-7; D: TRBD1; size: -
DNA: TGTGCCAGCAGCCAACTCGGGACCCTCTATGGCTACACCTTC; CDR3: CASSQLGTLYGYTF; V: TRBV14; J: TRBJ1-2; D: -; size: -
DNA: TGCGCCAGCAGCCAAGATCGGACGCAACTGGAGCAGTACTTC; CDR3: CASSQDRTQLEQYF; V: TRBV4-3; J: TRBJ2-7; D: -; size: once
DNA: TGTGCCAGCAGCTCGGGACTAGGGGGCAATGAGCAGTTCTTC; CDR3: CASSSGLGGNEQFF; V: TRBV9; J: TRBJ2-1; D: TRBD2; size: -
DNA: TGTGCCAGCAGCCCCAGGACAGGGGGACTAGAGACCCAGTACTTC; CDR3: CASSPRTGGLETQYF; V: TRBV5-6; J: TRBJ2-5; D: TRBD1; size: -
DNA: TGTGCCAGCAGTTTAGGGTCACTTTATGGGGGCTACACCTTC; CDR3: CASSLGSLYGGYTF; V: TRBV28; J: TRBJ1-2; D: -; size: -
DNA: TGTGCCAGCAGTAAAACGGGGAGCTCCTACGAGCAGTACTTC; CDR3: CASSKTGSSYEQYF; V: TRBV28; J: TRBJ2-7; D: -; size: -
DNA: TGTGCCAGCAGCTCCGTAATCTCTGGAAACACCATATATTTT; CDR3: CASSSVISGNTIYF; V: TRBV9; J: TRBJ1-3; D: -; size: -
DNA: TGTGCCAGTACCTGGGCTGGGGACACTGAAGCTTTCTTT; CDR3: CASTWAGDTEAFF; V: TRBV19; J: TRBJ1-1; D: -; size: once
DNA: TGTGCCAGCAGTCCTACGGCGGCCTCTGGAAACACCATATATTTT; CDR3: CASSPTAASGNTIYF; V: TRBV27; J: TRBJ1-3; D: -; size: -
DNA: TGTGCCAGCAGCGGGTTGGATAATTCACCCCTCCACTTT; CDR3: CASSGLDNSPLHF; V: TRBV9; J: TRBJ1-6; D: -; size: -
DNA: TGTGCCAGCTCACCATGGGGGGGCCAGGGCAACACAGATACGCAGTATTTT; CDR3: CASSPWGGQGNTDTQYF; V: TRBV18; J: TRBJ2-3; D: -; size: -
DNA: TGTGCCAACAGTTACTCTTACCGGGACAGAGGCTACGAGCAGTACTTC; CDR3: CANSYSYRDRGYEQYF; V: TRBV6-5; J: TRBJ2-7; D: TRBD1; size: -
DNA: TGTGCCAGCAGTCCCCTAGCGGGGGGGCTCGACAATGAGCAGTTCTTC; CDR3: CASSPLAGGLDNEQFF; V: TRBV27; J: TRBJ2-1; D: TRBD2; size: -
DNA: TGTGCCTGGAGTCCCAATCCGACAGGGGATTATGGCTACACCTTC; CDR3: CAWSPNPTGDYGYTF; V: TRBV30; J: TRBJ1-2; D: TRBD1; size: -
DNA: TGTGCCAGCAGCGTAGAAATGACAGGGACGAGCTCCTACAATGAGCAGTTCTTC; CDR3: CASSVEMTGTSSYNEQFF; V: TRBV9; J: TRBJ2-1; D: TRBD1; size: -
DNA: TGCGCCAGCAGTGTCCTGGGCAGGACTAGCGAAAGCTCCTACGAGCAGTACTTC; CDR3: CASSVLGRTSESSYEQYF; V: TRBV10-2; J: TRBJ2-7; D: TRBD2; size: -
DNA: TGTGCCTGGAGTGTTCTGGGAATGAGCTACGAGCAGTACTTC; CDR3: CAWSVLGMSYEQYF; V: TRBV30; J: TRBJ2-7; D: -; size: -
DNA: TGTGCCAGCACGGAGGGTGTGAGCTCCTACGAGCAGTACTTC; CDR3: CASTEGVSSYEQYF; V: TRBV2; J: TRBJ2-7; D: -; size: -
DNA: TGTGCCAGCAGGTGGGGACAGGGTATGGGTGAGCAGTTCTTC; CDR3: CASRWGQGMGEQFF; V: TRBV2; J: TRBJ2-1; D: TRBD1; size: -
DNA: TGTGCCACCGTTCTTGGACACGAGCAGTACTTC; CDR3: CATVLGHEQYF; V: TRBV6-5; J: TRBJ2-7; D: -; size: -
DNA: TGTGCCAGCAGTTTAGTTCGCGACAGCTTTAATTCACCCCTCCACTTT; CDR3: CASSLVRDSFNSPLHF; V: TRBV28; J: TRBJ1-6; D: -; size: -
DNA: TGTGCCAGTAGGTCGACTGAAGCTTTCTTT; CDR3: CASRSTEAFF; V: TRBV19; J: TRBJ1-1; D: -; size: few
DNA: TGTGCCAGCAGTCCCTACTTGGGGGAGCAGTACTTC; CDR3: CASSPYLGEQYF; V: TRBV6-6; J: TRBJ2-7; D: -; size: -
DNA: TGTGCCAGCAGCCCTATCGGGGAGCTGTTTTTT; CDR3: CASSPIGELFF; V: TRBV5-8; J: TRBJ2-2; D: -; size: -
DNA: TGCGCCAGCAGCCCGTTCGGACCCGGGGATACGCAGTATTTT; CDR3: CASSPFGPGDTQYF; V: TRBV5-1; J: TRBJ2-3; D: -; size: once
DNA: TGTGCCAGCAGTTTTGGCGGATCTAACAATGAGCAGTTCTTC; CDR3: CASSFGGSNNEQFF; V: TRBV27; J: TRBJ2-1; D: -; size: -
DNA: TGTGCCAGCAGCCTGCATTCCAGCACCGGGGAGCTGTTTTTT; CDR3: CASSLHSSTGELFF; V: TRBV6-5; J: TRBJ2-2; D: -; size: -
DNA: TGTGCCAGCAGCCCCGCCCCGGGTACTGGAAACACCATATATTTT; CDR3: CASSPAPGTGNTIYF; V: TRBV7-9; J: TRBJ1-3; D: -; size: once
DNA: TGTGCCAGCAGCCAATTCGTGAACACTGAAGCTTTCTTT; CDR3: CASSQFVNTEAFF; V: TRBV4-2; J: TRBJ1-1; D: -; size: -
DNA: TGTGCCACCAGCACCCCGGTACGGGAAAAACTGTTTTTT; CDR3: CATSTPVREKLFF; V: TRBV15; J: TRBJ1-4; D: -; size: -
DNA: TGTGCCAGCCGCGGCGGGGCCACCTACGAGCAGTACTTC; CDR3: CASRGGATYEQYF; V: TRBV2; J: TRBJ2-7; D: -; size: -
DNA: TGCGCCAGCAGCCAAGAATGGACAGGGGATTACGAGCAGTACTTC; CDR3: CASSQEWTGDYEQYF; V: TRBV4-3; J: TRBJ2-7; D: TRBD1; size: -
DNA: TGTGCCAGCAGGGGGCAGACCACTTCCAATGAGCAGTTCTTC; CDR3: CASRGQTTSNEQFF; V: TRBV25-1; J: TRBJ2-1; D: -; size: -